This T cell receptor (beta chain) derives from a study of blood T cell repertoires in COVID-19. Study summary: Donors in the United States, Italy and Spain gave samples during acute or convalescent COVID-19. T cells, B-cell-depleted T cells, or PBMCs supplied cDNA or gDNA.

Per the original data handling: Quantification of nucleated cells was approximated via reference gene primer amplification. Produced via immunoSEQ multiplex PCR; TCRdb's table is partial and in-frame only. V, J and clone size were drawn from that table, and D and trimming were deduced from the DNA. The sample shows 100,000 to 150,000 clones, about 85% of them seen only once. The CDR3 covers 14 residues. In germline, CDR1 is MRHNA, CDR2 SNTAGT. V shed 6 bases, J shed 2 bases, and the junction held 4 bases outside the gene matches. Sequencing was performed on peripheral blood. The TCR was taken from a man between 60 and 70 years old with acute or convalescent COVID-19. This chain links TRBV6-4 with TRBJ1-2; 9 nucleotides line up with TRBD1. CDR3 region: CASRPGQGNYGYTF. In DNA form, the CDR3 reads TGTGCCAGCAGACCCGGACAGGGGAACTATGGCTACACCTTC.